The 32 T cell receptor beta chains listed next were all sequenced from one sample in a study of OX40 agonist ivuxolimab in advanced cancers. Only in-frame clones appear in the TCRdb table, and some are missing; sequencing was by immunoSEQ multiplex PCR. The data contain some 40,000 clones, around nine tenths of them singletons. The sequences come from CD4+ or CD8+ T cells sorted from blood, collected in a trial of the OX40 agonist ivuxolimab. These receptors all stem from an adult with an advanced solid tumor such as melanoma, head and neck, liver or kidney cancer.

This clone was observed a single time. The CDR3 loop is CASSFTDSTEAFF. The CDR3 DNA is TGTGCCAGCAGCTTTACCGACAGCACTGAAGCTTTCTTT. V is TRBV5-5 and J is TRBJ1-1; possible D gene TRBD1, 5 bases. The CDR3 is made up of 13 amino acids. CDR1 and CDR2 from the germline V gene are SGHKS and YYEKEE (reference sequence). Trimming shortened V by 2 bases and J by 4 bases, and 9 bases separated the two germline ends.

This sequence joins TRBV5-5 and TRBJ2-3; D gene unclear. Germline V gene sequence: CDR1 SGHKS, CDR2 YYEKEE (reference sequence). The V end lost 4 bases, the J end lost 0 bases, and 15 bases lay between the germline ends. CDR3 length: 16 residues. The CDR3 DNA reads as TGTGCCAGCAGCCGGACGGACGAAACTAGCACAGATACGCAGTATTTT. Amino acid sequence: CASSRTDETSTDTQYF.

The chain combines TRBV5-1 with TRBJ2-1, with a tentative D call TRBD2 (5 bases). Germline-derived CDR1 and CDR2 are SGHRS and YFSETQ. V lost 0 bases to trimming and J lost 7 bases, with 8 bases between them. The CDR3 extends over 13 amino acids. The CDR3 DNA reads as TGCGCCAGCAGCTTGGCCCCGGGAAATGAGCAGTTCTTC. Amino acid sequence: CASSLAPGNEQFF.

This rearrangement joins TRBV27 to TRBJ1-2, with no clear D. The CDR3 length is 15 residues. CDR1 is MNHEY and CDR2 is SMNVEV in the germline V gene (reference sequence). V lost 8 bases to trimming and J lost 5 bases, with 21 bases between them. The CDR3 region is CASGPVPPAPYGYTF. Written as DNA, the CDR3 is TGTGCCAGCGGGCCAGTCCCGCCCGCACCTTATGGCTACACCTTC.

V and J are TRBV10-2 and TRBJ1-2; 8 bases are a match to TRBD1. With 7 bases clipped from V and 8 bases from J, the junction kept 9 bases outside the gene matches. Germline assignment: CDR1 WSHSY and CDR2 SAAADI. CDR3 size: 13 residues. CDR3 sequence: CASTSGQGDGYTF. CDR3 DNA: TGCGCCAGCACCTCAGGACAGGGTGACGGCTACACCTTC.

The chain carries TRBV7-3 and TRBJ2-3; D not resolved. The germline V and J ends were trimmed by 5 bases and 4 bases, with 7 bases remaining between them. The germline V gene has CDR1 SGHTA and CDR2 FQGTGA. The CDR3 loop spans 12 amino acids. The CDR3 bases are TGTGCCAGCAGCGCCGCCCCAGATACGCAGTATTTT. It yields the protein CASSAAPDTQYF. Full variable domain (missing parts from reference TRBV7-3 and TRBJ2-3): GAGVSQTPSNKVTEKGKYVELRCDPISGHTALYWYRQSLGQGPEFLIYFQGTGAADDSGLPNDRFFAVRPEGSVSTLKIQRTERGDSAVYLCASSAAPDTQYFGPGTRLTVL.

The chain links TRBV11-2 to TRBJ1-5; D gene uncertain. The V and J ends lost 3 bases and 5 bases respectively, with 11 bases between them. From germline, CDR1 is SGHAT and CDR2 FQNNGV. The CDR3 length is 14 residues. In DNA form, the CDR3 reads TGTGCCAGCAGCTTGAATACGGGTGATCAGCCCCAGCATTTT. This translates into CASSLNTGDQPQHF.

The chain couples TRBV25-1 to TRBJ1-1; 7 nucleotides align to TRBD1. V was pared by 3 bases and J by 5 bases, with 9 bases of the junction left unmatched. The germline gives CDR1 MGHDK, CDR2 SYGVNS. The CDR3 is 15 residues long. The CDR3 nucleotides are TGTGCCAGCAGTGATCCAAACAGGGGTGGTACTGAAGCTTTCTTT. Its protein is CASSDPNRGGTEAFF.

The genes are TRBV7-3 and TRBJ2-7, with 7 bases identical to TRBD1. There are 15 residues in the CDR3. V shed 4 bases, J shed 3 bases, and the junction held 9 bases outside the gene matches. The germline CDR1 and CDR2 sequences are SGHTA and FQGTGA. The CDR3 protein is CASSSEPGQFYEQYF. As DNA, the CDR3 is TGTGCCAGCAGCTCAGAACCGGGACAGTTCTACGAGCAGTACTTC.

The genes are TRBV5-6 and TRBJ2-1; 9 bases agree with TRBD2. The CDR3 covers 18 residues. V lost 3 bases and J lost 0; bases outside the gene matches: 10. From germline, CDR1 is SGHDT and CDR2 YYEEEE. CDR3 coding DNA: TGTGCCAGCAGCTGGGGGCTAGCGGGGCTCAGCTCCTACAATGAGCAGTTCTTC. This translates into CASSWGLAGLSSYNEQFF.

The chain couples TRBV7-2 to TRBJ2-7, with 9 bases that match TRBD2. The CDR3 extends over 16 amino acids. V lost 5 bases to trimming and J lost 2 bases; unmatched junction nucleotides: 10. Germline-derived CDR1 and CDR2 are SGHTA and FQGNSA. The CDR3 region is CASSPGWPSGAYEQYF. DNA of the CDR3: TGTGCCAGCAGCCCCGGGTGGCCTAGCGGGGCCTACGAGCAGTACTTC.

This clone was recorded only once. This rearrangement joins TRBV19 to TRBJ2-2; D ambiguous. V dropped 6 bases and J dropped 2 bases, with 10 bases sitting between them. CDR1 is LNHDA, CDR2 SQIVND, per germline (reference sequence). This CDR3 has 14 amino acids. CDR3 bases: TGTGCCAGTAGAGTGTTTTCTAACACCGGGGAGCTGTTTTTT. It codes for CASRVFSNTGELFF.

The table lists this clone with a few counts. V gene TRBV5-5 combines with J gene TRBJ1-2, with 11 bases that match TRBD1. This CDR3 has 15 residues. Germline V gene sequence: CDR1 SGHKS, CDR2 YYEKEE (reference sequence). Trimming removed 4 bases from V and 3 bases from J; junction bases left unmatched: 5. The CDR3 spells CASSPGTGGDYGYTF. CDR3 in DNA: TGTGCCAGCAGCCCTGGGACAGGGGGAGACTATGGCTACACCTTC.

This chain joins TRBV5-8 and TRBJ2-3, with 9 bases that match TRBD2. Germline V gene data show CDR1 as SGHTS and CDR2 as YDEGEE. CDR3 length: 18 residues. The junction had 11 bases not matched to a gene; V was cut back by 0 bases and J by 3 bases. This CDR3 reads CASSLEGAGTSLTDTQYF. For the CDR3, the DNA is TGTGCCAGCAGCTTGGAAGGGGCGGGGACTAGCCTAACAGATACGCAGTATTTT.

This rearrangement joins TRBV19 to TRBJ2-1; D is unclear. This CDR3 region has 12 residues. Germline V CDR1 and CDR2: LNHDA, SQIVND (reference sequence). V shed 4 bases and J shed 8 bases, with 9 bases lying between them. CDR3 nucleotides: TGTGCCAGTAGTACCCCTCGGGATGAGCAGTTCTTC. Translating it yields CASSTPRDEQFF.

The chain links TRBV19 to TRBJ1-5; D uncertain. The V end lost 3 bases, the J end lost 3 bases, and 9 bases lay between the germline ends. CDR1 LNHDA and CDR2 SQIVND come from the germline V gene (reference sequence). The CDR3 is 14 amino acids. This chain's CDR3 is CASSIPETNQPQHF. In nucleotides, the CDR3 is TGTGCCAGTAGTATCCCCGAAACCAATCAGCCCCAGCATTTT. The full variable domain, rest sourced from reference TRBV19 and TRBJ1-5, is DGGITQSPKYLFRKEGQNVTLSCEQNLNHDAMYWYRQDPGQGLRLIYYSQIVNDFQKGDIAEGYSVSREKKESFPLTVTSAQKNPTAFYLCASSIPETNQPQHFGDGTRLSIL.

The chain carries TRBV5-1 and TRBJ1-1; D gene uncertain. Looked up from germline, CDR1 is SGHRS and CDR2 is YFSETQ. This CDR3 has 15 amino acids. The V and J ends lost 4 bases and 1 base respectively, with 14 bases between them. The CDR3 DNA is TGCGCCAGCAGCCCGGCGCGGGTTTCGAACACTGAAGCTTTCTTT. It yields the protein CASSPARVSNTEAFF.

The chain uses TRBV7-3 and TRBJ1-1, with TRBD1 as a possible D gene (6 bases). Trimming cost V 5 bases and J 11 bases, with 18 bases left between them. Per germline, CDR1 SGHTA and CDR2 FQGTGA. The CDR3 sequence is 13 residues long. This CDR3 reads CASSTQGRGAAFF. DNA for the CDR3: TGTGCCAGCAGCACCCAAGGGAGGGGGGCGGCTTTCTTT.

The gene calls are TRBV4-2 and TRBJ1-3; 8 bases fit TRBD1. Trimming removed 8 bases from V and 0 bases from J; junction bases left unmatched: 9. The germline V gene has CDR1 LGHNA and CDR2 YNFKEQ. The CDR3 consists of 16 residues. CDR3 amino acids: CASRSPDRASGNTIYF. The CDR3 DNA reads as TGTGCCAGCCGCTCCCCGGACAGGGCCTCTGGAAACACCATATATTTT.

The chain carries TRBV7-2 and TRBJ1-1; tentatively, D is TRBD1 (6 bases). The CDR3 covers 13 residues. Germline values: CDR1 SGHTA, CDR2 FQGNSA. V was shortened by 4 bases and J by 0 bases, with 6 bases between the two germline ends. This chain's CDR3 is CASSWTVNTEAFF. The CDR3 DNA reads TGTGCCAGCAGCTGGACAGTGAACACTGAAGCTTTCTTT.

The chain uses TRBV18 and TRBJ2-2; TRBD2 matches at 7 bases. J lost 5 bases, V lost 3 bases, and 9 bases had no gene match. Germline values: CDR1 KGHSH, CDR2 LQKENI. This CDR3 comprises 16 residues. CDR3 loop: CASSPFAGTTTGELFF. For the CDR3, the DNA is TGTGCCAGCTCACCGTTCGCCGGGACTACAACCGGGGAGCTGTTTTTT.

This clone was seen only a few times. V usage is TRBV7-9 and J usage is TRBJ1-1; D unclear. Between the trimmed V and J ends, which lost 5 bases and 8 bases, there was a span of 9 bases. Germline CDR1 reads SEHNR; CDR2 reads FQNEAQ (reference sequence). The CDR3 has 11 residues. CDR3 sequence (DNA): TGTGCCAGCAGCCCCCGTTGGGAAGCTTTCTTT. This translates into CASSPRWEAFF.

The CDR3 loop is CASSLPGSYNEQFF. CDR3 DNA: TGTGCCAGCAGCTTACCGGGGTCCTACAATGAGCAGTTCTTC. The rearrangement uses TRBV7-2 and TRBJ2-1, with D possibly being TRBD2 (5 bases). Trimming pared 2 bases from V and 1 base from J, leaving 6 bases between. The CDR3 sequence is 14 residues long. CDR1 and CDR2 from the germline V gene are SGHTA and FQGNSA.

The gene calls are TRBV15 and TRBJ1-4; 7 bases line up with TRBD1. The germline gives CDR1 LNHNV, CDR2 YYDKDF (reference sequence). Trimming cost V 8 bases and J 6 bases; bases outside gene matches: 9. The CDR3 runs to 14 residues. CDR3 DNA sequence: TGTGCCACCTCTCCCGGGACAGTCTATGAAAAACTGTTTTTT. Amino acids: CATSPGTVYEKLFF.

This sequence joins TRBV10-3 and TRBJ1-5; 8 bases align to TRBD1. The junction had 4 bases not matched to a gene; V was cut back by 3 bases and J by 6 bases. This CDR3 is 14 amino acids long. CDR1 and CDR2 from the germline V gene are ENHRY and SYGVKD. The CDR3 region is CAISDGQGGQPQHF. CDR3 in DNA: TGTGCCATCAGTGATGGACAGGGTGGTCAGCCCCAGCATTTT.

The chain carries TRBV5-1 and TRBJ1-2; a weak D match, TRBD1 (5 bases). The CDR3 totals 15 residues. CDR1 is SGHRS, CDR2 YFSETQ, per germline. Deletions cut 0 bases from V and 5 bases from J, with 14 bases between. The CDR3, as DNA: TGCGCCAGCAGCTTGGATGGGGACGGGGCATATGGCTACACCTTC. It translates to CASSLDGDGAYGYTF.

V is TRBV15 and J is TRBJ1-2; TRBD1 matches 8 bases. The CDR3 length is 16 residues. V was pared by 1 base and J by 8 bases, with 12 bases of the junction left unmatched. The germline CDR1 and CDR2 sequences are LNHNV and YYDKDF (reference sequence). CDR3 residues: CATSRVGQGSGEGYTF. The CDR3 DNA follows: TGTGCCACCAGCAGAGTAGGACAGGGCTCGGGGGAAGGCTACACCTTC.

The V gene is TRBV9, the J gene TRBJ1-1; maybe TRBD1 (5 bases). This CDR3 is built from 14 residues. Germline V gene sequence: CDR1 SGDLS, CDR2 YYNGEE. V was shortened by 4 bases and J by 1 base, with 11 bases between the two germline ends. CDR3 DNA: TGTGCCAGCAGCTTTGCAACAGGGAACACTGAAGCTTTCTTT. Encoded protein: CASSFATGNTEAFF. The full variable domain, its missing parts supplied by reference TRBV9 and TRBJ1-1, is DSGVTQTPKHLITATGQRVTLRCSPRSGDLSVYWYQQSLDQGLQFLIQYYNGEERAKGNILERFSAQQFPDLHSELNLSSLELGDSALYFCASSFATGNTEAFFGQGTRLTVV.

CDR3 sequence reads: CASSGGGRGRDTGELFF. As DNA, the CDR3 is TGTGCCAGCAGCGGTGGAGGTCGGGGCCGAGACACCGGGGAGCTGTTTTTT. This chain uses TRBV11-3 with TRBJ2-2; possibly TRBD1 or TRBD2 for D (5 bases each). Germline CDR1 reads SGHNT; CDR2 reads YENEEA. CDR3 length: 17 amino acids. The V end was cut by 5 bases, the J end by 3 bases, with 19 bases between. Complete variable domain (other parts from reference TRBV11-3 and TRBJ2-2): EAGVVQSPRYKIIEKKQPVAFWCNPISGHNTLYWYLQNLGQGPELLIRYENEEAVDDSQLPKDRFSAERLKGVDSTLKIQPAELGDSAVYLCASSGGGRGRDTGELFFGEGSRLTVL.

The chain combines TRBV19 with TRBJ1-5; D is perhaps TRBD1 (5 bases). Looked up from germline, CDR1 is LNHDA and CDR2 is SQIVND (reference sequence). The CDR3 is 11 residues long. V was shortened by 3 bases and J by 12 bases, with 9 bases between the two germline ends. CDR3 coding DNA: TGTGCCAGTAGTATTGGGGGAAACCAGCATTTT. The encoded protein is CASSIGGNQHF.

The rearrangement joins TRBV11-2 to TRBJ2-2; maybe TRBD1 (5 bases). CDR3 length: 14 residues. The V and J ends lost 5 bases and 1 base respectively, with 8 bases between them. Germline assignment: CDR1 SGHAT and CDR2 FQNNGV. The CDR3 here is CASSQTVNTGELFF. As DNA, the CDR3 is TGTGCCAGCAGCCAGACAGTGAACACCGGGGAGCTGTTTTTT.

This chain links TRBV18 with TRBJ1-1, with TRBD1 matching over 8 bases. V was pared by 5 bases and J by 2 bases, with 4 bases of the junction left unmatched. CDR3 length: 14 residues. The germline CDR1 and CDR2 sequences are KGHSH and LQKENI. The CDR3, as DNA: TGTGCCAGCTCAGCACAGGGGGTTAACACTGAAGCTTTCTTT. Its translation is CASSAQGVNTEAFF.